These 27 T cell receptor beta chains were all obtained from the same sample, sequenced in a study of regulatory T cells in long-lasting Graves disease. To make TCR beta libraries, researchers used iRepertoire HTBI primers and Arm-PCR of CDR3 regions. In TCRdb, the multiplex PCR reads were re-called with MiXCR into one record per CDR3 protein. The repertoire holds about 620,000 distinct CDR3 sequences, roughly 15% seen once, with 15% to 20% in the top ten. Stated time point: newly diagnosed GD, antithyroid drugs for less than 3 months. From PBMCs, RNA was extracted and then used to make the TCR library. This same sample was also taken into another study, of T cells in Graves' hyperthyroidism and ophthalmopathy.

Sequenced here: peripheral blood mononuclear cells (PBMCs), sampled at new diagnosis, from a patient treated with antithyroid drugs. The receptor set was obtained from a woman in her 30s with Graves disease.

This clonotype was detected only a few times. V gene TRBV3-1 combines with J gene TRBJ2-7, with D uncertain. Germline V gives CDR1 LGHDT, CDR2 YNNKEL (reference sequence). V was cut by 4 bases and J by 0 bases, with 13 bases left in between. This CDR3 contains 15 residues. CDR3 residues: CASSPSSGTSYEQYF. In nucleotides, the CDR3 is TGTGCCAGCAGCCCTAGTTCGGGCACCTCCTACGAGCAGTACTTC.

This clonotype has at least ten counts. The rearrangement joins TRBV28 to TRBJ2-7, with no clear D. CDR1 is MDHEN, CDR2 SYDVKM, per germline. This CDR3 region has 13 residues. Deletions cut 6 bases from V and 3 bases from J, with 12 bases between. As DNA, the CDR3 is TGTGCCAGCAGCAAAGGACCTGTCTACGAGCAGTACTTC. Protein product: CASSKGPVYEQYF.

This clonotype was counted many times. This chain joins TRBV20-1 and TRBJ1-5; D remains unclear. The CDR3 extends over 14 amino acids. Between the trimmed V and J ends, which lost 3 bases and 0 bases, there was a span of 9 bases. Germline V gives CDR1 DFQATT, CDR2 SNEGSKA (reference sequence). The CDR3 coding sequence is TGCAGTGCTAGGGTAGGAGATAGCAATCAGCCCCAGCATTTT. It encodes CSARVGDSNQPQHF.

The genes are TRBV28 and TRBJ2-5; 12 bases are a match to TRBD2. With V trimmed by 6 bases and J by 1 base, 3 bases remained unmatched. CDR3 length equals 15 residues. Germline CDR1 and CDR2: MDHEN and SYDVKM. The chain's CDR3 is CASSKLAGGQETQYF. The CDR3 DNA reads TGTGCCAGCAGCAAACTAGCGGGGGGCCAAGAGACCCAGTACTTC. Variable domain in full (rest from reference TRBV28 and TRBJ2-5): DVKVTQSSRYLVKRTGEKVFLECVQDMDHENMFWYRQDPGLGLRLIYFSYDVKMKEKGDIPEGYSVSREKKERFSLILESASTNQTSMYLCASSKLAGGQETQYFGPGTRLLVL.

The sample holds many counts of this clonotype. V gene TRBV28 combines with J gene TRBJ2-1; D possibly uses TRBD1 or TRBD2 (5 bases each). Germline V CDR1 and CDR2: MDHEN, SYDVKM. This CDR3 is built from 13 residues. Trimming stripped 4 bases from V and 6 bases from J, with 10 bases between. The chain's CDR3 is CASSSTGLNEQFF. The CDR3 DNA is TGTGCCAGCAGTTCAACGGGGCTCAATGAGCAGTTCTTC.

In nucleotides, the CDR3 is TGTGCCAGTAGTATAGGGGTGACGGAGACCCACGAGCAGTACTTC. It yields the protein CASSIGVTETHEQYF. The chain couples TRBV19 to TRBJ2-7; the D is unclear. The germline gives CDR1 LNHDA, CDR2 SQIVND (reference sequence). There are 15 residues in the CDR3. The ends were cut back, 1 base at V and 5 bases at J, with 15 bases in the middle.

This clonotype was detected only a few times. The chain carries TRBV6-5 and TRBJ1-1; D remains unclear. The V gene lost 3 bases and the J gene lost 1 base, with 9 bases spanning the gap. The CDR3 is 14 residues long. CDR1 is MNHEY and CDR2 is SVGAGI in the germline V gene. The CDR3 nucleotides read TGTGCCAGCAGTTATAACCCAGGGAACACTGAAGCTTTCTTT. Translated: CASSYNPGNTEAFF.

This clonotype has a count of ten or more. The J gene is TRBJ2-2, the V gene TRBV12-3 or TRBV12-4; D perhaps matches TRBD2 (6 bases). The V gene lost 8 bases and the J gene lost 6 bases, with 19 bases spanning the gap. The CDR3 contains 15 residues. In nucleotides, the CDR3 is TGTGCCAGCCCCCGGACTACCGGGAGTCCCGGGGAGCTGTTTTTT. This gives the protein CASPRTTGSPGELFF.

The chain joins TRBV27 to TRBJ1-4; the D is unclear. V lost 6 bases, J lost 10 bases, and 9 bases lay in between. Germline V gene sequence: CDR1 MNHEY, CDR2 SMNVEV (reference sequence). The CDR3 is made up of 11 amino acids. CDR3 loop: CASSSVGKLFF. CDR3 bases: TGTGCCAGCAGCTCCGTAGGAAAACTGTTTTTT.

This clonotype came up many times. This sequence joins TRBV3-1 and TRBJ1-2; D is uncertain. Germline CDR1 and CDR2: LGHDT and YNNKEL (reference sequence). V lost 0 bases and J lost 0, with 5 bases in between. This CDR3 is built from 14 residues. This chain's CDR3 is CASSQDTANYGYTF. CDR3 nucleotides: TGTGCCAGCAGCCAAGATACAGCTAACTATGGCTACACCTTC. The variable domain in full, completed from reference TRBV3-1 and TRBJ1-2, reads DTAVSQTPKYLVTQMGNDKSIKCEQNLGHDTMYWYKQDSKKFLKIMFSYNNKELIINETVPNRFSPKSPDKAHLNLHINSLELGDSAVYFCASSQDTANYGYTFGSGTRLTVV.

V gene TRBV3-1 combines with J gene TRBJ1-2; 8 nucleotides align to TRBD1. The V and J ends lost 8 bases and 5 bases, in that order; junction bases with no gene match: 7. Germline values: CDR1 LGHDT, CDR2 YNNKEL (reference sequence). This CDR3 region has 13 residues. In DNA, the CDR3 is TGTGCCAGCCGGATGACAGGGGATTATGGCTACACCTTC. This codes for CASRMTGDYGYTF. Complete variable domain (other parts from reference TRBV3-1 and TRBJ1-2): DTAVSQTPKYLVTQMGNDKSIKCEQNLGHDTMYWYKQDSKKFLKIMFSYNNKELIINETVPNRFSPKSPDKAHLNLHINSLELGDSAVYFCASRMTGDYGYTFGSGTRLTVV.

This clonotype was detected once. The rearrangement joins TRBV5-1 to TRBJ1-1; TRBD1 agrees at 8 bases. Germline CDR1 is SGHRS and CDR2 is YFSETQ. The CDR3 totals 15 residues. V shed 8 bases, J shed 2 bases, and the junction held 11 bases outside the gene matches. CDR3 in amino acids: CASRTGFEVNTEAFF. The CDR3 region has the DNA TGCGCCAGTCGGACAGGGTTTGAAGTAAACACTGAAGCTTTCTTT. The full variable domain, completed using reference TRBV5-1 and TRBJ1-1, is KAGVTQTPRYLIKTRGQQVTLSCSPISGHRSVSWYQQTPGQGLQFLFEYFSETQRNKGNFPGRFSGRQFSNSRSEMNVSTLELGDSALYLCASRTGFEVNTEAFFGQGTRLTVV.

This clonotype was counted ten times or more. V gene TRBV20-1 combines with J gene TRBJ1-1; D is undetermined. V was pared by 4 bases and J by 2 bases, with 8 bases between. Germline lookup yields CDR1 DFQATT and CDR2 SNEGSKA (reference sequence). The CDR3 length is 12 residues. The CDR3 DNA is TGCAGTGCTAATGCGGGTAACACTGAAGCTTTCTTT. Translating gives CSANAGNTEAFF.

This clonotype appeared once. CDR3 in amino acids: CAISGGGTEAFF. The CDR3 DNA reads TGTGCCATCAGTGGAGGGGGCACTGAAGCTTTCTTT. This chain uses TRBV10-3 with TRBJ2-3, with D tentatively TRBD1 (6 bases). The J call may be faulty, since TRBJ1-1 better matches the DNA end. The CDR3 covers 12 residues. Germline CDR1 reads ENHRY; CDR2 reads SYGVKD.

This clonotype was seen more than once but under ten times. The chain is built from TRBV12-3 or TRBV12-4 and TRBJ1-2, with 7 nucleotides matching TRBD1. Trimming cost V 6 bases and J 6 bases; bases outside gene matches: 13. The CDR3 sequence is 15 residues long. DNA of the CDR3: TGTGCCAGCAGCCACCGACAGGGTATGGCGGATGGCTACACCTTC. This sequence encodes CASSHRQGMADGYTF.

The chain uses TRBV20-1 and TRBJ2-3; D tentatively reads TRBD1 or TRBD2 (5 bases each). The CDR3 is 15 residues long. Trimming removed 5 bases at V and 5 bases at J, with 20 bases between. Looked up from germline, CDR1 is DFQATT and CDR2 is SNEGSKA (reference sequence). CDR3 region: CSAFFPGPVQDTQYF. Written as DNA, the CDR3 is TGCAGTGCTTTTTTCCCGGGACCAGTACAAGATACGCAGTATTTT.

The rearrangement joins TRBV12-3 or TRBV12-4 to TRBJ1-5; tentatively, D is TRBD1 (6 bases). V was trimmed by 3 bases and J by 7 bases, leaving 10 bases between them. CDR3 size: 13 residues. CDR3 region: CASSLFGGQPQHF. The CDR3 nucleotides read TGTGCCAGCAGTTTGTTCGGGGGCCAGCCCCAGCATTTT.

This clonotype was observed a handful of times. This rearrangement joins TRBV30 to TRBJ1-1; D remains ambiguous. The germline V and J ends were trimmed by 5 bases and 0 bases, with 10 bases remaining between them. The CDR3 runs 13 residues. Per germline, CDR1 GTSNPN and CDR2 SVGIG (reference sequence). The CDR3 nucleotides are TGTGCCTGGGTTCGACTCATGAACACTGAAGCTTTCTTT. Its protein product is CAWVRLMNTEAFF.

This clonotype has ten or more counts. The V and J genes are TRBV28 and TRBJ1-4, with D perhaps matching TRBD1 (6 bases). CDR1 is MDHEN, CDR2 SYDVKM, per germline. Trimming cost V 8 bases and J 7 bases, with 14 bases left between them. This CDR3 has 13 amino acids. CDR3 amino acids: CASRPGAGEKLFF. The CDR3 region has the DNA TGTGCCAGCCGCCCGGGGGCAGGTGAAAAACTGTTTTTT.

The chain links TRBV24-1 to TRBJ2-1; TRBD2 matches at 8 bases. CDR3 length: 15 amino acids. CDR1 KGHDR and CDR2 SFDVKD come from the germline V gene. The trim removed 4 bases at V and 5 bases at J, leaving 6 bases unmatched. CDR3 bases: TGTGCCACCAGTGAACGGTTAGCGGGGCACAATGAGCAGTTCTTC. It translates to CATSERLAGHNEQFF.

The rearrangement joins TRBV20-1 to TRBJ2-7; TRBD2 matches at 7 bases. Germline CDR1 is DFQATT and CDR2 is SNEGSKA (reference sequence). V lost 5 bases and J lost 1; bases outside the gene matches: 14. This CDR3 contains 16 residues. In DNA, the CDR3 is TGCAGTGCTTATAATTCGGGGGGAGGGCGATCCTACGAGCAGTACTTC. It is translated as CSAYNSGGGRSYEQYF.

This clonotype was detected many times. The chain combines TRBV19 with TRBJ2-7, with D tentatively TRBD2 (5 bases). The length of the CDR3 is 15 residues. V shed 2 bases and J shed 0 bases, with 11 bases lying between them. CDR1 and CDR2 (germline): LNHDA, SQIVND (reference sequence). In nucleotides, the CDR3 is TGTGCCAGTAGTATAAGAGCGGAGAGCTCCTACGAGCAGTACTTC. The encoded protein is CASSIRAESSYEQYF. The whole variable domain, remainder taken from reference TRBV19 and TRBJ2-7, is DGGITQSPKYLFRKEGQNVTLSCEQNLNHDAMYWYRQDPGQGLRLIYYSQIVNDFQKGDIAEGYSVSREKKESFPLTVTSAQKNPTAFYLCASSIRAESSYEQYFGPGTRLTVT.

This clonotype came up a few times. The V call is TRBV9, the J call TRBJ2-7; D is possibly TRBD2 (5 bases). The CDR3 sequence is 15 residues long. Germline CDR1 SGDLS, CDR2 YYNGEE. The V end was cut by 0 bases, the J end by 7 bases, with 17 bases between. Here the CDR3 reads CASSVEGLASGEQYF. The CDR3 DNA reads TGTGCCAGCAGCGTAGAAGGGCTAGCCTCGGGGGAGCAGTACTTC.

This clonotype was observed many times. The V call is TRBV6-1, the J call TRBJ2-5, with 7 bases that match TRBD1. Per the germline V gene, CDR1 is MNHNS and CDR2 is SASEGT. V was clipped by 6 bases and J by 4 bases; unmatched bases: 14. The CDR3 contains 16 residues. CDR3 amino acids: CASSGQALAYGETQYF. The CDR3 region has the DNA TGTGCCAGCAGCGGACAGGCCTTGGCCTACGGAGAGACCCAGTACTTC.

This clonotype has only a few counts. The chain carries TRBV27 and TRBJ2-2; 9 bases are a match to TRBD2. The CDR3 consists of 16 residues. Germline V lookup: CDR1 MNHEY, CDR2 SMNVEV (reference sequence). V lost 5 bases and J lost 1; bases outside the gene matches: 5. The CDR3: CASSRPSGMNTGELFF. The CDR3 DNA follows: TGTGCCAGCAGTCGTCCTAGCGGGATGAACACCGGGGAGCTGTTTTTT.

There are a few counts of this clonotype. As DNA, the CDR3 is TGTGCCAGCAGTGAAGCGGGGTTTGGTTCCAACTATGGCTACACCTTC. This encodes CASSEAGFGSNYGYTF. The chain recombines TRBV25-1 with TRBJ1-2; the D is unclear. Germline loops: CDR1 MGHDK, CDR2 SYGVNS. The CDR3 runs to 16 residues. Deletions cut 2 bases from V and 2 bases from J, with 15 bases between.

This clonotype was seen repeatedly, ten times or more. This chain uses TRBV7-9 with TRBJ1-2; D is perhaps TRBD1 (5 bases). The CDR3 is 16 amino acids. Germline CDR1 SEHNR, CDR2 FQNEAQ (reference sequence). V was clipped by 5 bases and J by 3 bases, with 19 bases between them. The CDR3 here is CASSVGRGLMDYGYTF. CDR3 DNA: TGTGCCAGCAGCGTGGGGAGGGGACTGATGGACTATGGCTACACCTTC.